A selection of T cell receptor beta chains follows, all from one sample in a study of shared clonotypes between healthy human individuals. Data came from immunoSEQ multiplex PCR; TCRdb stores just in-frame clones and leaves some out. The sample has some 1,600,000 clones; 95% to 99% are singletons. Input material: naive CD4+ T cells sorted from blood. All receptors derive from a man aged 25 to 40 in good health. CDR3s include the opening cysteine and the closing phenylalanine or tryptophan. The D gene is left open where the match is weak. Size values are once, few and many counts, or a class for expanded clones, and some rows have none.

clone size	V gene	J gene	D gene	CDR3 protein	CDR3 DNA
few	TRBV5-4	TRBJ2-1	TRBD2	CASSLGGGSYNEQFF	TGTGCCAGCAGCTTGGGGGGGGGCTCCTACAATGAGCAGTTCTTC
-	TRBV5-1	TRBJ1-1	-	CASSLSGATEAFF	TGCGCCAGCAGCTTGAGCGGAGCGACTGAAGCTTTCTTT
-	TRBV6-5	TRBJ2-7	TRBD2	CASTQILAGVREQYF	TGTGCCAGCACCCAAATACTAGCGGGAGTACGGGAGCAGTACTTC
once	TRBV11-1	TRBJ2-7	TRBD2	CASSKGLAYSYEQYF	TGTGCCAGCAGCAAGGGACTAGCCTACTCCTACGAGCAGTACTTC
-	TRBV6-6	TRBJ2-7	TRBD1	CASRLGGQGYEQYF	TGTGCCAGCAGGCTTGGGGGACAGGGCTACGAGCAGTACTTC
once	TRBV6-1	TRBJ2-7	TRBD1	CASDLQQGSSYEQYF	TGTGCCAGCGACCTTCAACAGGGGAGCTCCTACGAGCAGTACTTC
-	TRBV18	TRBJ2-7	-	CASSPRQGDEQYF	TGTGCCAGCTCACCACGTCAGGGTGACGAGCAGTACTTC
-	TRBV5-1	TRBJ1-2	TRBD1	CASSLTGDNYGYTF	TGCGCCAGCAGCTTGACAGGGGATAACTATGGCTACACCTTC
-	TRBV5-1	TRBJ1-2	-	CASSLVEGSVGYGYTF	TGCGCCAGCAGCTTGGTTGAAGGCTCCGTGGGCTATGGCTACACCTTC
-	TRBV18	TRBJ1-5	-	CASSPKSNQPQHF	TGTGCCAGCTCACCGAAAAGCAATCAGCCCCAGCATTTT
-	TRBV9	TRBJ2-1	TRBD1	CASSVRTGGLADLPYNEQFF	TGTGCCAGCAGCGTTAGGACAGGGGGGCTAGCGGATCTCCCCTACAATGAGCAGTTCTTC
-	TRBV30	TRBJ2-7	-	CAWSVLGAYEQYF	TGTGCCTGGAGTGTACTTGGGGCCTACGAGCAGTACTTC
-	TRBV30	TRBJ2-7	TRBD2	CAWNSPGLAGSREQYF	TGTGCCTGGAATTCTCCGGGACTAGCGGGATCCCGCGAGCAGTACTTC
-	TRBV27	TRBJ1-1	-	CASSLFGYTEAFF	TGTGCCAGCAGTTTATTCGGGTACACTGAAGCTTTCTTT
-	TRBV7-2	TRBJ2-7	TRBD1	CASRMDRATYEQYF	TGTGCCAGCAGGATGGACAGGGCTACCTACGAGCAGTACTTC
-	TRBV5-4	TRBJ2-3	-	CASSSRQHTDTQYF	TGTGCCAGCAGCTCCAGACAACACACAGATACGCAGTATTTT
-	TRBV18	TRBJ2-1	-	CASSPLRGDNEQFF	TGTGCCAGCTCCCCACTCCGAGGTGACAATGAGCAGTTCTTC
-	TRBV14	TRBJ2-1	TRBD2	CASSQETGTSGNNEQFF	TGTGCCAGCAGCCAGGAAACCGGGACTAGCGGGAACAATGAGCAGTTCTTC
-	TRBV9	TRBJ2-1	TRBD2	CASSVGLAGPNLYNEQFF	TGTGCCAGCAGCGTGGGACTAGCGGGCCCGAACCTGTACAATGAGCAGTTCTTC
-	TRBV27	TRBJ1-5	-	CASSPGTGNQPQHF	TGTGCCAGCAGTCCAGGGACGGGCAATCAGCCCCAGCATTTT
-	TRBV14	TRBJ2-2	-	CASSQENIPGALRINTGELFF	TGTGCCAGCAGCCAAGAAAATATTCCGGGGGCGCTACGGATAAACACCGGGGAGCTGTTTTTT
-	TRBV28	TRBJ2-1	TRBD1	CASSTRDRAITEQFF	TGTGCCAGCAGTACCCGGGACAGGGCAATCACTGAGCAGTTCTTC
-	TRBV5-1	TRBJ2-3	-	CASSSGGGDTQYF	TGCGCCAGCAGCTCCGGGGGCGGAGATACGCAGTATTTT
-	TRBV7-6	TRBJ2-7	-	CASSLVGTSYEQYF	TGTGCCAGCAGCTTAGTGGGGACCTCCTACGAGCAGTACTTC
-	TRBV10-3	TRBJ2-6	TRBD1	CAISDYVQGRPSGANVLTF	TGTGCCATCAGTGACTATGTACAGGGGAGACCCTCTGGGGCCAACGTCCTGACTTTC
-	TRBV6-5	TRBJ2-3	-	CASSRGTDTQYF	TGTGCCAGCAGTCGCGGAACAGATACGCAGTATTTT
-	TRBV27	TRBJ1-5	TRBD1	CASKSILRDRVSNQPQHF	TGTGCCAGCAAGAGTATCCTTAGGGACAGGGTGAGCAATCAGCCCCAGCATTTT
-	TRBV19	TRBJ2-1	TRBD2	CASSTAAGVNNEQFF	TGTGCCAGTAGTACTGCGGCGGGAGTCAATAATGAGCAGTTCTTC